Shown below are 23 T cell receptor beta chains from a single sample sequenced in a study of beta chain features in type 1 diabetes. Their specific antigens are unknown. Study-wide results and caveats: There was a moderate but significant shortening of TCRB CDR3s in all four CD4+ subsets of Type 1 diabetes patients.

cDNA synthesis used the whole RNA isolate, giving expressed TCRB sequences. The repertoire was sequenced with immunoSEQ multiplex PCR; TCRdb's copy has only in-frame clones and lacks some. The sample yields 40,000 to 55,000 clones, just under 45% seen once. The material sequenced was stem cell memory CD4+ T cells from blood. The receptors derive from a young man with type 1 diabetes.

This chain joins TRBV6-5 and TRBJ2-5; TRBD2 might be the D (5 bases). V gave up 0 bases and J gave up 7 bases, with 6 bases separating them. The CDR3 is 12 residues long. Germline assignment: CDR1 MNHEY and CDR2 SVGAGI. In DNA form, the CDR3 reads TGTGCCAGCAGTTACTCCCGGGGGACCCAGTACTTC. This encodes CASSYSRGTQYF.

This chain connects TRBV5-1 to TRBJ2-5; 7 nucleotides line up with TRBD2. The CDR3 sequence is 13 residues long. V lost 5 bases to trimming and J lost 5 bases; unmatched junction nucleotides: 6. CDR1 is SGHRS, CDR2 YFSETQ, per germline. CDR3 sequence: CASRSGLTETQYF. Written as DNA, the CDR3 is TGCGCCAGCAGATCGGGACTAACGGAGACCCAGTACTTC.

The chain couples TRBV27 to TRBJ1-4; D not certain. V lost 2 bases and J lost 5, with 6 bases in between. The CDR3 loop spans 13 amino acids. Per germline, CDR1 MNHEY and CDR2 SMNVEV (reference sequence). CDR3 sequence reads: CASSLRTNEKLFF. CDR3 nucleotides: TGTGCCAGCAGTTTAAGAACAAATGAAAAACTGTTTTTT.

The rearrangement uses TRBV16 and TRBJ1-5, with D perhaps matching TRBD1 (6 bases). With 3 bases removed from V and 5 bases from J, the gap between germline ends came to 14 bases. Germline V gives CDR1 KGHSY, CDR2 FQNENV. CDR3 length: 15 residues. As DNA, the CDR3 is TGTGCCAGCAGCCAGTCCCCAGGGGCTTATCAGCCCCAGCATTTT. This gives the protein CASSQSPGAYQPQHF. The full variable domain, rest sourced from reference TRBV16 and TRBJ1-5, is GEEVAQTPKHLVRGEGQKAKLYCAPIKGHSYVFWYQQVLKNEFKFLISFQNENVFDETGMPKERFSAKCLPNSPCSLEIQATKLEDSAVYFCASSQSPGAYQPQHFGDGTRLSIL.

This clone is a singleton in its sample. The V call is TRBV9, the J call TRBJ1-2; D unresolved. Germline lookup yields CDR1 SGDLS and CDR2 YYNGEE. Trimming took off 3 bases at V and 4 bases at J, with 16 bases between the two ends. This CDR3 region has 15 residues. CDR3 protein: CASSASGESSYGYTF. DNA for the CDR3: TGTGCCAGCAGCGCCAGTGGTGAATCTAGCTATGGCTACACCTTC.

The chain couples TRBV4-2 to TRBJ2-2; 8 bases agree with TRBD1. CDR1 is LGHNA and CDR2 is YNFKEQ in the germline V gene. The CDR3 consists of 19 residues. V was clipped by 1 base and J by 1 base; unmatched bases: 11. In DNA form, the CDR3 reads TGTGCCAGCAGCCAAGTCAATTGGTATGGGACAGGGAACACCGGGGAGCTGTTTTTT. Protein sequence: CASSQVNWYGTGNTGELFF.

The chain joins TRBV4-3 to TRBJ2-7; D remains unclear. The CDR3 is 12 residues long. The germline V and J ends were trimmed by 3 bases and 9 bases, with 12 bases remaining between them. Germline lookup yields CDR1 LGHNA and CDR2 YSLEER. The CDR3, as DNA: TGCGCCAGCAGCCATCCTAATTTCGGGCAGTACTTC. Its translation is CASSHPNFGQYF.

The chain is built from TRBV19 and TRBJ2-5; 8 bases map to TRBD2. The CDR3 has 16 amino acids. J gave up 5 bases and V 4 bases, and 12 bases lay outside the gene matches. From germline, CDR1 is LNHDA and CDR2 SQIVND (reference sequence). CDR3: CASSSLSGNARETQYF. The DNA for the CDR3 is TGTGCCAGTAGTAGCCTTAGCGGGAATGCCCGGGAGACCCAGTACTTC.

This clone has more than one count but fewer than ten. This chain joins TRBV5-4 and TRBJ2-1; TRBD1 aligns across 9 bases. Looked up from germline, CDR1 is SGHNT and CDR2 is YYREEE (reference sequence). With V trimmed by 2 bases and J by 5 bases, 5 bases remained unmatched. CDR3 length: 15 amino acids. CDR3 protein: CASSFPGQGDNEQFF. The DNA for the CDR3 is TGTGCCAGCAGCTTCCCGGGACAGGGTGACAATGAGCAGTTCTTC.

Only a few counts were recorded for this clone. V gene TRBV5-1 combines with J gene TRBJ2-7; TRBD1 might be the D (5 bases). The germline V gene encodes CDR1 SGHRS and CDR2 YFSETQ. Trimming took 2 bases from V and 5 from J, leaving 17 bases between them. The CDR3 covers 15 residues. CDR3 in DNA: TGCGCCAGCAGCTTAACAGGTTCTCCGGAGAACGAGCAGTACTTC. This sequence encodes CASSLTGSPENEQYF.

V gene TRBV5-1 combines with J gene TRBJ2-3, with TRBD2 matching 7 bases. The CDR3 is 14 residues long. Germline V gives CDR1 SGHRS, CDR2 YFSETQ. The J segment lost 5 bases and the V segment lost 1 base, leaving 4 bases of the junction unmatched. In DNA form, the CDR3 reads TGCGCCAGCAGCTTGAGGACTAGGGGAGATACGCAGTATTTT. This encodes CASSLRTRGDTQYF.

This clone came up once. The chain joins TRBV28 to TRBJ2-7; TRBD1 matches at 11 bases. Germline V lookup: CDR1 MDHEN, CDR2 SYDVKM. Trimming removed 8 bases from V and 6 bases from J; junction bases left unmatched: 12. CDR3 length equals 15 residues. In DNA, the CDR3 is TGTGCCAGCCGTCTGGTCGGGACAGGGGGTCTCGAGCAGTACTTC. The encoded protein is CASRLVGTGGLEQYF.

This chain uses TRBV2 with TRBJ1-4, with D possibly matching TRBD1 (6 bases). CDR1 is SNHLY and CDR2 is FYNNEI in the germline V gene. V lost 7 bases and J 2 bases, leaving 14 bases between the germline ends. This CDR3 comprises 15 residues. The chain's CDR3 is CASTGQGLTNEKLFF. In nucleotides, the CDR3 is TGTGCCAGCACTGGGCAGGGGCTCACTAATGAAAAACTGTTTTTT.

The table lists this clone with a few counts. V gene TRBV15 combines with J gene TRBJ2-3, with 11 bases identical to TRBD2. Trimming at V came to 0 bases and at J to 0 bases, leaving 2 bases not matched to a gene. The germline V gene has CDR1 LNHNV and CDR2 YYDKDF (reference sequence). The CDR3 is 17 amino acids. The CDR3 sequence is CATSRDRTSGSTDTQYF. DNA of the CDR3: TGTGCCACCAGCAGAGATCGGACTAGCGGGAGCACAGATACGCAGTATTTT.

V gene TRBV27 combines with J gene TRBJ1-2, with D tentatively TRBD1 (5 bases). This CDR3 has 13 residues. The V and J ends lost 2 bases and 4 bases respectively, with 8 bases between them. Germline-derived CDR1 and CDR2 are MNHEY and SMNVEV (reference sequence). CDR3 bases: TGTGCCAGCAGTTTACAGGGACTCTATGGCTACACCTTC. Translated: CASSLQGLYGYTF.

The V gene is TRBV15, the J gene TRBJ2-7, with D possibly matching TRBD2 (5 bases). V lost 4 bases, J lost 6 bases, and 19 bases lay in between. The length of the CDR3 is 15 residues. CDR1 is LNHNV and CDR2 is YYDKDF in the germline V gene (reference sequence). DNA for the CDR3: TGTGCCACCAGCATACGACCCCGACGGGATATCGAGCAGTACTTC. Protein product: CATSIRPRRDIEQYF.

The chain combines TRBV7-8 with TRBJ1-2, with 7 bases fitting TRBD1. With 5 bases clipped from V and 0 bases from J, the junction kept 9 bases outside the gene matches. The germline V gene encodes CDR1 SGHVS and CDR2 FQNEAQ. The length of the CDR3 is 16 residues. Written as DNA, the CDR3 is TGTGCCAGCAGCCCGGACAGGTGGGGGGCTAACTATGGCTACACCTTC. It translates to CASSPDRWGANYGYTF.

The gene calls are TRBV5-1 and TRBJ2-7; D call uncertain. Looked up from germline, CDR1 is SGHRS and CDR2 is YFSETQ. Trimming took 0 bases from V and 2 from J, leaving 6 bases between them. The length of the CDR3 is 13 residues. The CDR3 loop reads CASSLASPYEQYF. In DNA, the CDR3 is TGCGCCAGCAGCTTGGCGTCCCCCTACGAGCAGTACTTC.

The chain combines TRBV7-2 with TRBJ1-5; D is unresolved. V lost 3 bases to trimming and J lost 6 bases, with 21 bases between them. The CDR3 is made up of 17 amino acids. Germline CDR1 is SGHTA and CDR2 is FQGNSA. The CDR3 here is CASSFPGGPRLRQPQHF. The CDR3 DNA follows: TGTGCCAGCAGCTTCCCTGGCGGGCCCCGGCTCCGTCAGCCCCAGCATTTT.

The sample holds a few counts of this clone. The chain is built from TRBV7-9 and TRBJ2-6, with 9 bases aligning to TRBD1. The trim removed 3 bases at V and 4 bases at J, leaving 4 bases unmatched. This CDR3 has 16 amino acids. Per the germline V gene, CDR1 is SEHNR and CDR2 is FQNEAQ (reference sequence). CDR3 sequence reads: CASSFGTGTGANVLTF. For the CDR3, the DNA is TGTGCCAGCAGCTTCGGGACAGGGACCGGGGCCAACGTCCTGACTTTC. The variable domain in full, completed from reference TRBV7-9 and TRBJ2-6, reads DTGVSQNPRHKITKRGQNVTFRCDPISEHNRLYWYRQTLGQGPEFLTYFQNEAQLEKSRLLSDRFSAERPKGSFSTLEIQRTEQGDSAMYLCASSFGTGTGANVLTFGAGSRLTVL.

This clone was seen only a few times. The J gene is TRBJ1-4, the V gene TRBV15; D not certain. Trimming shortened V by 3 bases and J by 0 bases, and 11 bases separated the two germline ends. The CDR3 loop spans 16 amino acids. Germline CDR1 reads LNHNV; CDR2 reads YYDKDF (reference sequence). The CDR3 protein is CATSSPDWTTNEKLFF. The DNA of the CDR3 is TGTGCCACCAGCAGTCCCGACTGGACAACTAATGAAAAACTGTTTTTT.

Concerning this clone: Different DNA sequences within this sample yield the same CDR3. The chain has TRBV5-1 and TRBJ2-3; TRBD1 might be the D (5 bases). V lost 0 bases and J 2 bases, leaving 7 bases between the germline ends. From germline, CDR1 is SGHRS and CDR2 YFSETQ. CDR3 length: 14 amino acids. In DNA, the CDR3 is TGCGCCAGCAGCTTGGGGGGCCCCACAGATACGCAGTATTTT. Translation gives CASSLGGPTDTQYF.

The genes are TRBV10-3 and TRBJ2-4; a weak D match, TRBD2 (5 bases). The germline CDR1 and CDR2 sequences are ENHRY and SYGVKD. The germline V and J ends were trimmed by 4 bases and 11 bases, with 15 bases remaining between them. The CDR3 has 13 residues. CDR3 in amino acids: CAISGAGNPVQYF. Written as DNA, the CDR3 is TGTGCCATCAGTGGGGCCGGGAATCCCGTTCAGTACTTC.